The 15 T cell receptor beta chains presented below share a single source sample, sequenced in a study of blood T cell repertoires in COVID-19. TCRdb's copy holds only in-frame clones and misses some; the assay was immunoSEQ multiplex PCR. Altogether roughly 320,000 clones are present, approximately 84% being singletons, with the ten largest covering 3.5% to 5%. The sequenced sample was PBMCs or T cells enriched from blood (not recorded which). These receptors were collected from a man aged 25 to 40 who had recovered from COVID-19.

This chain links TRBV11-3 with TRBJ1-1; a possible D gene is TRBD1 (5 bases). CDR1 SGHNT and CDR2 YENEEA come from the germline V gene. CDR3 length: 14 amino acids. Trimming removed 2 bases from V and 4 bases from J, with 11 bases in between. The CDR3 here is CASSLQGSVTEAFF. Here the CDR3 DNA reads TGTGCCAGCAGCTTACAGGGATCAGTCACTGAAGCTTTCTTT.

This chain uses TRBV24-1 with TRBJ1-2, with D hard to call. Trimming removed 6 bases at V and 1 base at J, with 14 bases between. The CDR3 spans 15 residues. Germline CDR1 reads KGHDR; CDR2 reads SFDVKD. This CDR3 reads CATSRGSFDNYGYTF. DNA for the CDR3: TGTGCCACCAGTCGTGGTAGCTTCGATAACTATGGCTACACCTTC.

V and J are TRBV5-5 and TRBJ2-5; 8 bases match TRBD2. V gave up 4 bases and J gave up 1 base; unmatched junction bases: 3. Germline lookup yields CDR1 SGHKS and CDR2 YYEKEE (reference sequence). The CDR3 loop spans 14 amino acids. CDR3 in DNA: TGTGCCAGCAGCGGGGCGGGGGGCCAAGAGACCCAGTACTTC. Residues: CASSGAGGQETQYF.

The chain carries TRBV30 and TRBJ1-1; 7 bases line up with TRBD1. CDR1 GTSNPN and CDR2 SVGIG come from the germline V gene (reference sequence). The trim removed 2 bases at V and 0 bases at J, leaving 3 bases unmatched. The CDR3 loop spans 14 amino acids. CDR3 DNA: TGTGCCTGGAGTCCGACAGGGTTGAACACTGAAGCTTTCTTT. It codes for CAWSPTGLNTEAFF.

This rearrangement joins TRBV5-1 to TRBJ2-1; D is possibly TRBD2 (6 bases). V dropped 4 bases and J dropped 1 base, with 15 bases sitting between them. Germline V CDR1 and CDR2: SGHRS, YFSETQ. The CDR3 totals 16 residues. CDR3 nucleotide sequence: TGCGCCAGCAGCCCTACCGGGGGAGCGTCCTACAATGAGCAGTTCTTC. It encodes CASSPTGGASYNEQFF. Full variable domain (missing parts from reference TRBV5-1 and TRBJ2-1): KAGVTQTPRYLIKTRGQQVTLSCSPISGHRSVSWYQQTPGQGLQFLFEYFSETQRNKGNFPGRFSGRQFSNSRSEMNVSTLELGDSALYLCASSPTGGASYNEQFFGPGTRLTVL.

The chain has TRBV4-1 and TRBJ2-2, with 15 positions matching TRBD2. With 3 bases clipped from V and 3 bases from J, the junction kept 8 bases outside the gene matches. In germline, CDR1 is MGHRA, CDR2 YSYEKL. The CDR3 runs to 19 residues. The CDR3 region is CASSHPGLAGGVYTGELFF. In DNA, the CDR3 is TGCGCCAGCAGCCATCCCGGACTAGCGGGGGGGGTATACACCGGGGAGCTGTTTTTT.

The CDR3 protein is CASSLEPTGDYGYTF. The CDR3 bases are TGCGCCAGCAGCTTAGAACCGACAGGGGACTATGGCTACACCTTC. The V and J genes are TRBV5-1 and TRBJ1-2; 8 bases align to TRBD1. CDR1 is SGHRS, CDR2 YFSETQ, per germline. The CDR3 length is 15 residues. The junction had 6 bases not matched to a gene; V was cut back by 2 bases and J by 3 bases.

The chain has TRBV2 and TRBJ1-2; 8 positions agree with TRBD1. Germline trimming cut 6 bases from V and 6 bases from J; bases unmatched to any gene: 6. Germline CDR1 and CDR2: SNHLY and FYNNEI. This CDR3 comprises 13 residues. This CDR3 reads CASSKDRVNGYTF. CDR3 nucleotide sequence: TGTGCCAGCAGCAAGGACAGGGTAAATGGCTACACCTTC.

V usage is TRBV3-1 (or the pseudogene TRBV3-2) and J usage is TRBJ2-7; 8 nucleotides match TRBD1. The junction had 10 bases not matched to a gene; V was cut back by 4 bases and J by 5 bases. In germline, CDR1 is LGHDT, CDR2 YNNKEL (reference sequence). This CDR3 is 15 amino acids long. CDR3 sequence (DNA): TGTGCCAGCAGCCCGAGGACAGGGAGCCTCGACGAGCAGTACTTC. Protein: CASSPRTGSLDEQYF.

The chain employs TRBV6-1 and TRBJ1-5; D unresolved. CDR1 MNHNS and CDR2 SASEGT come from the germline V gene. V lost 2 bases and J 0 bases, leaving 14 bases between the germline ends. This CDR3 has 17 amino acids. In DNA form, the CDR3 reads TGTGCCAGCAGTGAACTGTGGAGAGGAATTAGCAATCAGCCCCAGCATTTT. Protein: CASSELWRGISNQPQHF.

The CDR3 DNA reads as TGTGCCAGCTCACCACGGAGCGGGAGGTCGGATACGCAGTATTTT. As protein: CASSPRSGRSDTQYF. This chain joins TRBV18 and TRBJ2-3; the match to TRBD2 covers 9 bases. Unmatched junction bases numbered 5, after V lost 1 base and J lost 6 bases. In germline, CDR1 is KGHSH, CDR2 LQKENI. The CDR3 length is 15 residues.

For this clone: Other DNA variants within this sample encode the same CDR3. The V call is TRBV27, the J call TRBJ1-6; D unclear. CDR1 is MNHEY and CDR2 is SMNVEV in the germline V gene (reference sequence). This CDR3 is built from 15 residues. V gave up 6 bases and J gave up 0 bases, with 9 bases separating them. The CDR3 DNA reads as TGTGCCAGCAGGACGGGGTCCTCCTATAATTCACCCCTCCACTTT. Translating it yields CASRTGSSYNSPLHF.

The rearrangement joins TRBV11-3 to TRBJ1-2, with 9 bases fitting TRBD1. After removal of 5 bases from V and 6 bases from J, the junction contained 13 bases not matched to a gene. The CDR3 covers 16 residues. Germline V gene lookup returns CDR1 SGHNT and CDR2 YENEEA. The CDR3 bases are TGTGCCAGCAGCGACCGGTTCGGACAGGGGCCGAATGGCTACACCTTC. It yields the protein CASSDRFGQGPNGYTF.

The V call is TRBV12-5, the J call TRBJ2-5, with D maybe TRBD1 (6 bases). Looked up from germline, CDR1 is LGHNT and CDR2 is FRNRAP. V lost 2 bases to trimming and J lost 5 bases, with 21 bases between them. The CDR3 consists of 17 residues. CDR3 residues: CASGLKTGTAGLETQYF. DNA of the CDR3: TGTGCTAGTGGTTTGAAAACAGGGACCGCGGGCTTGGAGACCCAGTACTTC.

The genes are TRBV19 and TRBJ1-3; weak D call: TRBD1 (6 bases). The CDR3 covers 16 residues. Trimming removed 7 bases at V and 4 bases at J, with 20 bases between. The germline V gene encodes CDR1 LNHDA and CDR2 SQIVND (reference sequence). The CDR3 DNA sequence: TGTGCCAGTAAAGGGCCGACAGGTTCGGGCGGAAACACCATATATTTT. It yields the protein CASKGPTGSGGNTIYF.